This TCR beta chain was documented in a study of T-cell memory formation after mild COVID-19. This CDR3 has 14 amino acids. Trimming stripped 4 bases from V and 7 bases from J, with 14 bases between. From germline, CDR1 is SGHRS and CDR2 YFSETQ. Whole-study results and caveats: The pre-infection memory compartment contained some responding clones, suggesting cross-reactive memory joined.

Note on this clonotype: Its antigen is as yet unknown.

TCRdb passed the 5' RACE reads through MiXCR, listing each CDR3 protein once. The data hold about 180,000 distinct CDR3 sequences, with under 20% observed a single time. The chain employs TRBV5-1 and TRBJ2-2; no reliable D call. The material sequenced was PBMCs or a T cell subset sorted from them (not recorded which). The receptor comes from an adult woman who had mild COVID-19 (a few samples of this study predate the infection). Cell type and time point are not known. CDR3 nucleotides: TGCGCCAGCAGCCCCCCGACACACGGCGGGGAGCTGTTTTTT. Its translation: CASSPPTHGGELFF.